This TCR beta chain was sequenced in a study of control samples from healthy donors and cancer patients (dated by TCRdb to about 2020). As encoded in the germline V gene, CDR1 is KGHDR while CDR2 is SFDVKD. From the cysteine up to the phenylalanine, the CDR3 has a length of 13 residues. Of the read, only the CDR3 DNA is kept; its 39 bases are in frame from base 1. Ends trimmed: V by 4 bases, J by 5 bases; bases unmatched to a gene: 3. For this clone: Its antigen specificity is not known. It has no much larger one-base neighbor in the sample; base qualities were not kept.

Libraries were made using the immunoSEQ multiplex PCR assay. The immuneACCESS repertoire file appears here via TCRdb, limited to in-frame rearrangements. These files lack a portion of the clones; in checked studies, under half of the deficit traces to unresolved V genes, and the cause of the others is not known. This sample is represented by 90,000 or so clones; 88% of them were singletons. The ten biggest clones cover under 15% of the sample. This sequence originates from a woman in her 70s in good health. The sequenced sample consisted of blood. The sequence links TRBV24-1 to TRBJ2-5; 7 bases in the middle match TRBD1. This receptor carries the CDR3 CATSEQGPETQYF. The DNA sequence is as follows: TGTGCCACCAGTGAACAGGGGCCGGAGACCCAGTACTTC.